A selection of T cell receptor beta chains follows, all from one sample in a study of T cells in Graves' hyperthyroidism and ophthalmopathy. TCRdb redid the calling of the multiplex PCR reads with MiXCR, one entry per CDR3 protein. The profile shows roughly 300,000 distinct CDR3 sequences, around 13% of them singletons. The source material was blood. Source of these receptors: a woman aged 25-40 years with Graves' hyperthyroidism. CDR3s include the opening cysteine and the closing phenylalanine or tryptophan. The order of the fields is clone size, J gene, D gene, V gene, CDR3 protein, CDR3 DNA. The D gene is left open where the match is weak. Size values are once, few and many counts, or a class for expanded clones, and some rows have none.

>few|TRBJ1-5|TRBD1|TRBV7-9
CASSLVGTGGRLSNQPQHF
TGTGCCAGCAGCTTAGTCGGGACAGGGGGCCGCCTGAGCAATCAGCCCCAGCATTTT
>NA|TRBJ2-7|TRBD1|TRBV4-1
CASSQDETGSREQYF
TGCGCCAGCAGCCAAGATGAGACAGGGAGTCGGGAGCAGTACTTC
>NA|TRBJ2-2|NA|TRBV20-1
CSAYQPPTNTGELFF
TGCAGTGCTTACCAACCCCCTACGAACACCGGGGAGCTGTTTTTT
>many|TRBJ2-7|NA|TRBV11-2
CASSLVAGLVREQYF
TGTGCCAGCAGCTTAGTGGCCGGATTGGTGCGAGAGCAGTACTTC
>few|TRBJ2-7|TRBD2|TRBV6-5
CASSSRTGSSKNSAGGLEQYF
TGTGCCAGCAGTTCTAGGACAGGGTCATCAAAGAATTCAGCGGGAGGGCTCGAGCAGTACTTC
>many|TRBJ2-3|TRBD2|TRBV6-2/TRBV6-3
CASRRLAGGADTQYF
TGTGCCAGCAGACGACTAGCGGGAGGTGCAGATACGCAGTATTTT
>NA|TRBJ2-6|NA|TRBV19
CASSIDGGANVLTF
TGTGCCAGTAGTATAGATGGTGGGGCCAACGTCCTGACTTTC
>many|TRBJ2-7|TRBD2|TRBV12-3/TRBV12-4
CASSFGGLAGFIEQYF
TGTGCCAGCAGTTTCGGGGGACTAGCGGGTTTCATCGAGCAGTACTTC
>few|TRBJ2-6|NA|TRBV15
CATSRTSGANVLTF
TGTGCCACTTCCCGCACCTCTGGGGCCAACGTCCTGACTTTC
>few|TRBJ2-5|NA|TRBV5-1
CASSSEGRLIQETQYF
TGCGCCAGCAGCTCGGAGGGCCGACTCATACAAGAGACCCAGTACTTC
>few|TRBJ2-6|NA|TRBV10-3
CAISREGGVSGANVLTF
TGTGCCATCTCTAGGGAGGGGGGAGTCTCTGGGGCCAACGTCCTGACTTTC
>NA|TRBJ1-5|NA|TRBV5-1
CASRGVEENQPQHF
TGCGCCTCCCGGGGGGTCGAGGAAAATCAGCCCCAGCATTTT
>NA|TRBJ2-3|TRBD2|TRBV4-1
CATGGYTQYF
TGCGCCACGGGAGGATATACGCAGTATTTT
>NA|TRBJ1-2|NA|TRBV9
CASSVGLPGYGYTF
TGTGCCAGCAGCGTAGGTCTACCTGGCTATGGCTACACCTTC
>few|TRBJ1-2|TRBD1|TRBV7-2
CASSPRPGTGGAGYTF
TGTGCCAGCAGCCCCCGTCCCGGGACAGGGGGCGCCGGCTACACCTTC
>many|TRBJ2-5|TRBD2|TRBV20-1
CSVLPRLAGGETQYF
TGCAGTGTTCTCCCCCGACTAGCGGGTGGCGAGACCCAGTACTTC
>few|TRBJ2-7|NA|TRBV10-3
CAISESRWVEEAF
TGTGCCATCAGTGAGTCGAGATGGGTGGAGGAGGCGTTC
>many|TRBJ2-1|TRBD2|TRBV7-9
CASSFRPGLAGGYNEQFF
TGTGCCAGCAGCTTCCGCCCAGGACTAGCGGGAGGGTACAATGAGCAGTTCTTC
>many|TRBJ2-7|TRBD2|TRBV12-3/TRBV12-4
CASSFASGATYEQYF
TGTGCCAGCAGTTTCGCAAGCGGGGCGACCTACGAGCAGTACTTC
>many|TRBJ2-7|NA|TRBV15
CATSRGFSGGGIHEQYF
TGTGCCACCAGCAGAGGATTCTCAGGAGGGGGTATCCACGAGCAGTACTTC
>few|TRBJ2-3|TRBD2|TRBV5-6
CASSFFTREGSDTQYF
TGTGCCAGCAGCTTTTTCACCCGGGAGGGGTCAGATACGCAGTATTTT
>many|TRBJ2-1|TRBD2|TRBV29-1
CSVRGSGSYNEQFF
TGCAGCGTCCGCGGTAGCGGGAGCTACAATGAGCAGTTCTTC
>many|TRBJ2-7|NA|TRBV28
CASSFTGPYEQYF
TGTGCCAGCAGTTTCACAGGGCCCTACGAGCAGTACTTC
>NA|TRBJ2-7|NA|TRBV9
CASSVGSGMEQYF
TGTGCCAGCAGCGTAGGGTCCGGGATGGAGCAGTACTTC
>many|TRBJ2-5|NA|TRBV28
CASTAQLLWSSQETQYF
TGTGCCAGCACGGCCCAGCTGTTGTGGAGCTCCCAAGAGACCCAGTACTTC
>many|TRBJ2-7|NA|TRBV5-1
CASSLAGQVRSYEQYF
TGCGCCAGCAGCTTGGCCGGCCAGGTCAGGTCCTACGAGCAGTACTTC
>NA|TRBJ2-7|TRBD1|TRBV5-1
CASSFGQGTIEQYF
TGCGCCAGCAGCTTCGGACAGGGAACAATCGAGCAGTACTTC
>few|TRBJ2-3|TRBD1|TRBV11-2
CASSYTGGSWTDTQYF
TGTGCCAGCAGCTACACAGGGGGGTCATGGACAGATACGCAGTATTTT
>NA|TRBJ1-4|TRBD1|TRBV7-2
CASSQDGRDRGQNEKLFF
TGCGCCAGCAGCCAAGATGGCCGGGACAGGGGACAAAATGAAAAACTGTTTTTT
>many|TRBJ2-7|TRBD2|TRBV20-1
CSATGLSYEQYF
TGCAGTGCCACGGGACTATCCTACGAGCAGTACTTC
>many|TRBJ1-2|NA|TRBV7-2
CASSLEEAANYGYTF
TGTGCCAGCAGCTTAGAAGAGGCGGCTAACTATGGCTACACCTTC
>many|TRBJ1-1|NA|TRBV28
CATERRRNTEAFF
TGTGCCACTGAAAGGCGGCGGAATACTGAAGCTTTCTTT
>NA|TRBJ2-3|NA|TRBV5-1
CASSLDAARTDTQYF
TGCGCCAGCAGCTTGGACGCGGCTCGCACAGATACGCAGTATTTT
>NA|TRBJ2-5|NA|TRBV4-2
CASSQATDGRGETQYF
TGTGCCAGCAGCCAAGCCACAGACGGGAGAGGAGAGACCCAGTACTTC
>NA|TRBJ2-7|NA|TRBV20-1
CSARDARGWEQYF
TGCAGTGCTAGAGATGCGCGCGGGTGGGAGCAGTACTTC
>few|TRBJ2-1|TRBD2|TRBV20-1
CSARVLEAGGLDEQFF
TGCAGTGCTAGGGTCTTAGAGGCGGGAGGCCTCGATGAGCAGTTCTTC
>few|TRBJ2-1|NA|TRBV27
CASSLFRYNEQFF
TGTGCCAGCAGTTTGTTTAGGTACAATGAGCAGTTCTTC